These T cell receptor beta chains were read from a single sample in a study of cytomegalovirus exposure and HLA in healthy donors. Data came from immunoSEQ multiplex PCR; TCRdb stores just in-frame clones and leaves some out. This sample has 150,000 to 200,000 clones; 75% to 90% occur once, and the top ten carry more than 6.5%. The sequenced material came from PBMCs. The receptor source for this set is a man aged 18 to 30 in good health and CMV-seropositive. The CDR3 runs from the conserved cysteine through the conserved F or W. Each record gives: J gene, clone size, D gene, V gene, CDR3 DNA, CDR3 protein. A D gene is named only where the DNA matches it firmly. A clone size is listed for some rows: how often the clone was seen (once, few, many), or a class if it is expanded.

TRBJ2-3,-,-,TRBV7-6,TGTGCCAGCAGCTTATCTACTCCCCACGGTAGCGCAGATACGCAGTATTTT,CASSLSTPHGSADTQYF
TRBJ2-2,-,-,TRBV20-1,TGCAGTGGTGTATTCACCGGGGAGCTGTTTTTT,CSGVFTGELFF
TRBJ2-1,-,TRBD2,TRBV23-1,TGCGCCAGCAGCAGAGCCGGGACTAGCGGGAACTCCTACAATGAGCAGTTCTTC,CASSRAGTSGNSYNEQFF
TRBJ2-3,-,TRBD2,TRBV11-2,TGTGCCAGCAAGCTTATAGCGGGAGGGCCTACAGATACGCAGTATTTT,CASKLIAGGPTDTQYF
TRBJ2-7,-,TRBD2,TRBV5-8,TGTGCCAGCAGCCTCGGGACTAGCGGGACTTACGAGCAGTACTTC,CASSLGTSGTYEQYF
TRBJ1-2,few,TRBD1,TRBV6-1,TGTGCCAGCAGACGATCCGGGACAGGGGATTTTGGCTACACCTTC,CASRRSGTGDFGYTF
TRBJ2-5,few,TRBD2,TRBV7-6,TGTGCCAGCAGCCCGGTAGCGGGACTCCAAGAGACCCAGTACTTC,CASSPVAGLQETQYF
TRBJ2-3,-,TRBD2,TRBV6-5,TGTGCCAGCAGTTACGAGGGCGGGAGGGCGGATACGCAGTATTTT,CASSYEGGRADTQYF
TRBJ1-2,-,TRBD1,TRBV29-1,TGCAGCGTACAGGGGGCGGGGAACTATGGCTACACCTTC,CSVQGAGNYGYTF
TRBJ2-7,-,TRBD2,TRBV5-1,TGCGCCAGCAGCTTGGGAGCGGGGGAAACCTACGAGCAGTACTTC,CASSLGAGETYEQYF
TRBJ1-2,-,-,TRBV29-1,TGCAGCGTTGAGGGGCGGGGATTGATTAACTATGGCTACACCTTC,CSVEGRGLINYGYTF
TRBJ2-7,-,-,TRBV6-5,TGTGCCAGCAGTTATCAGGGAAAGCAGTACTTC,CASSYQGKQYF
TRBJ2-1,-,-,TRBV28,TGTGCCAGCTCTTCTCACAATGAGCAGTTCTTC,CASSSHNEQFF
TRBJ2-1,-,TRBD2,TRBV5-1,TGCGCCAGCTCCTCTCCGGGGACTAGCGGGAGATTTGTGGATGAGCAGTTCTTC,CASSSPGTSGRFVDEQFF
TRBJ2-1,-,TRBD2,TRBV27,TGTGCCAGCAGACCTCGGACTAGCGGGACCAATGAGCAGTTCTTC,CASRPRTSGTNEQFF
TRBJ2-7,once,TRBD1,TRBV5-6,TGTGCCAGCAGCTTGGAGTTTCGCACAGGGGGGACCTACGAGCAGTACTTC,CASSLEFRTGGTYEQYF
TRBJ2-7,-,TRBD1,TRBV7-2,TGTGCCAGCAGCCTCCAACCGGGACAGGGGCTCTCCTACGAGCAGTACTTC,CASSLQPGQGLSYEQYF
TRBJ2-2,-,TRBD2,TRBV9,TGTGCCAGCAGCGTAGGGGCTAGCGGGAGGGCCGCGAACACCGGGGAGCTGTTTTTT,CASSVGASGRAANTGELFF
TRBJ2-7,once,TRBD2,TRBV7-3,TGTGCCAGCAGCCAGGGACTAGCGGGAGTCGAAGAGCAGTACTTC,CASSQGLAGVEEQYF
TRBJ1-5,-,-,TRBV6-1,TGTGCCAGCAGACTAGGGGGTCAGCCCCAGCATTTT,CASRLGGQPQHF
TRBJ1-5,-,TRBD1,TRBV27,TGTGCCAGCAGTTTAGCCTACCAGACAGGGGACAATCAGCCCCAGCATTTT,CASSLAYQTGDNQPQHF
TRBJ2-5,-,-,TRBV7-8,TGTGCCAGCAGCTTAAAGCAGACAGGGGAGGGGGAGACCCAGTACTTC,CASSLKQTGEGETQYF
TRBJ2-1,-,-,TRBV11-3,TGTGCCAGCAGCTTCCGGGGGTCCTACAATGAGCAGTTCTTC,CASSFRGSYNEQFF
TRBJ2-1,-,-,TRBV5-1,TGCGCCAGCAGCTTGGGGGGAGTCGGCTACAATGAGCAGTTCTTC,CASSLGGVGYNEQFF
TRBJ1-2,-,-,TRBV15,TGTGCCACCAGCAGACCGACCGGAGAATTGGGCTACACCTTC,CATSRPTGELGYTF
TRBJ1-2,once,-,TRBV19,TGTGCCAGTACCCCTAACAGGGATTCGGGCTATGGCTACACCTTC,CASTPNRDSGYGYTF
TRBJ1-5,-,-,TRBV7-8,TGTGCCAGCAGCTTAGAAGGCTGGGGGGGCAATCAGCCCCAGCATTTT,CASSLEGWGGNQPQHF
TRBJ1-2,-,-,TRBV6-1,TGTGCCAGCAGGGGGGCCCATGGCTACACCTTC,CASRGAHGYTF
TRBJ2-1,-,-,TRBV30,TGTGCCTGGGTGGGCAGGTTTTCCTACAATGAGCAGTTCTTC,CAWVGRFSYNEQFF
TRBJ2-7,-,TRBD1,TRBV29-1,TGCAGCGTTGTTTGGGGACAGGGTAACGAGCAGTACTTC,CSVVWGQGNEQYF